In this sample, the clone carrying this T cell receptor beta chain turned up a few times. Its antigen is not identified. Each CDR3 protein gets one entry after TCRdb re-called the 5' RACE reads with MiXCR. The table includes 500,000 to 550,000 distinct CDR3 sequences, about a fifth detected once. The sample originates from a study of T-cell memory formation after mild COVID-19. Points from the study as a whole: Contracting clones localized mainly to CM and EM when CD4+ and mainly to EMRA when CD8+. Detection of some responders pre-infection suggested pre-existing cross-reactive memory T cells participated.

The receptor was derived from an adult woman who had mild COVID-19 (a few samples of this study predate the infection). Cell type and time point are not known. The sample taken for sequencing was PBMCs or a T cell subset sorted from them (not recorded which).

CDR3 coding DNA: TGTGCCAGCAGTTTCAGCAGGGACCTATCTAGCACAGATACGCAGTATTTT. Protein sequence: CASSFSRDLSSTDTQYF. The V and J genes are TRBV12-3 or TRBV12-4 and TRBJ2-3; D is perhaps TRBD1 or TRBD2 (5 bases each). The CDR3 runs 17 residues. The germline V and J ends were trimmed by 3 bases and 0 bases, with 16 bases remaining between them.